The present T cell receptor beta chain was sequenced within a study of blood T cells in healthy people across ages. Donors ranged from about 6 to 95 years old and were healthy Caucasians in Russia. The authors drew 7.5 to 10 milliliters of peripheral blood from each donor. The germline V gene has CDR1 SGHKS and CDR2 YYEKEE (reference sequence). The CDR3 runs 16 residues. The V and J ends lost 0 bases and 0 bases respectively, with 10 bases between them. For the second PCR, which ran for roughly 6 to 12 cycles, a sample-barcoded 5' primer and a J-beta primer mix were used. The template-switch adaptor was a 5' adaptor with 12 random nucleotides. It tagged each cDNA molecule. TCRdb passed the 5' RACE reads through MiXCR, listing each CDR3 protein once. The data show approximately 940,000 distinct CDR3 sequences, around 48% seen once.

Material: blood. The clonotype comes from a man aged 25 to 45 in good health. The chain recombines TRBV5-5 with TRBJ2-1; D gene ambiguous. The CDR3 spells CASSLDLLHSYNEQFF. The CDR3 coding sequence is TGTGCCAGCAGCTTGGATTTGTTACACTCCTACAATGAGCAGTTCTTC.